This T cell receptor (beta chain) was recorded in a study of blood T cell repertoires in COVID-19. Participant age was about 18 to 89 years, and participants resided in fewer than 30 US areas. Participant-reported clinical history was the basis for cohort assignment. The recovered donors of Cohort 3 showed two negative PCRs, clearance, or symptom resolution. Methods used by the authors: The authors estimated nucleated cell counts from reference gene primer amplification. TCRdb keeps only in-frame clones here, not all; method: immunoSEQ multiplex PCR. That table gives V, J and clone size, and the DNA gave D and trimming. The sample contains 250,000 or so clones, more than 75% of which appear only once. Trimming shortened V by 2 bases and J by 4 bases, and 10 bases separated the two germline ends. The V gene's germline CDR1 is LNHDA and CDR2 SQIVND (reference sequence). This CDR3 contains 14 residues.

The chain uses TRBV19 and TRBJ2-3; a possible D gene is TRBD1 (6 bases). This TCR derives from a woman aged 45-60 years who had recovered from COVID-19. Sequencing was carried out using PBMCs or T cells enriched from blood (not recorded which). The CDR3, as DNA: TGTGCCAGTAGTATAAAGGACAGCTCAGATACGCAGTATTTT. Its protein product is CASSIKDSSDTQYF.